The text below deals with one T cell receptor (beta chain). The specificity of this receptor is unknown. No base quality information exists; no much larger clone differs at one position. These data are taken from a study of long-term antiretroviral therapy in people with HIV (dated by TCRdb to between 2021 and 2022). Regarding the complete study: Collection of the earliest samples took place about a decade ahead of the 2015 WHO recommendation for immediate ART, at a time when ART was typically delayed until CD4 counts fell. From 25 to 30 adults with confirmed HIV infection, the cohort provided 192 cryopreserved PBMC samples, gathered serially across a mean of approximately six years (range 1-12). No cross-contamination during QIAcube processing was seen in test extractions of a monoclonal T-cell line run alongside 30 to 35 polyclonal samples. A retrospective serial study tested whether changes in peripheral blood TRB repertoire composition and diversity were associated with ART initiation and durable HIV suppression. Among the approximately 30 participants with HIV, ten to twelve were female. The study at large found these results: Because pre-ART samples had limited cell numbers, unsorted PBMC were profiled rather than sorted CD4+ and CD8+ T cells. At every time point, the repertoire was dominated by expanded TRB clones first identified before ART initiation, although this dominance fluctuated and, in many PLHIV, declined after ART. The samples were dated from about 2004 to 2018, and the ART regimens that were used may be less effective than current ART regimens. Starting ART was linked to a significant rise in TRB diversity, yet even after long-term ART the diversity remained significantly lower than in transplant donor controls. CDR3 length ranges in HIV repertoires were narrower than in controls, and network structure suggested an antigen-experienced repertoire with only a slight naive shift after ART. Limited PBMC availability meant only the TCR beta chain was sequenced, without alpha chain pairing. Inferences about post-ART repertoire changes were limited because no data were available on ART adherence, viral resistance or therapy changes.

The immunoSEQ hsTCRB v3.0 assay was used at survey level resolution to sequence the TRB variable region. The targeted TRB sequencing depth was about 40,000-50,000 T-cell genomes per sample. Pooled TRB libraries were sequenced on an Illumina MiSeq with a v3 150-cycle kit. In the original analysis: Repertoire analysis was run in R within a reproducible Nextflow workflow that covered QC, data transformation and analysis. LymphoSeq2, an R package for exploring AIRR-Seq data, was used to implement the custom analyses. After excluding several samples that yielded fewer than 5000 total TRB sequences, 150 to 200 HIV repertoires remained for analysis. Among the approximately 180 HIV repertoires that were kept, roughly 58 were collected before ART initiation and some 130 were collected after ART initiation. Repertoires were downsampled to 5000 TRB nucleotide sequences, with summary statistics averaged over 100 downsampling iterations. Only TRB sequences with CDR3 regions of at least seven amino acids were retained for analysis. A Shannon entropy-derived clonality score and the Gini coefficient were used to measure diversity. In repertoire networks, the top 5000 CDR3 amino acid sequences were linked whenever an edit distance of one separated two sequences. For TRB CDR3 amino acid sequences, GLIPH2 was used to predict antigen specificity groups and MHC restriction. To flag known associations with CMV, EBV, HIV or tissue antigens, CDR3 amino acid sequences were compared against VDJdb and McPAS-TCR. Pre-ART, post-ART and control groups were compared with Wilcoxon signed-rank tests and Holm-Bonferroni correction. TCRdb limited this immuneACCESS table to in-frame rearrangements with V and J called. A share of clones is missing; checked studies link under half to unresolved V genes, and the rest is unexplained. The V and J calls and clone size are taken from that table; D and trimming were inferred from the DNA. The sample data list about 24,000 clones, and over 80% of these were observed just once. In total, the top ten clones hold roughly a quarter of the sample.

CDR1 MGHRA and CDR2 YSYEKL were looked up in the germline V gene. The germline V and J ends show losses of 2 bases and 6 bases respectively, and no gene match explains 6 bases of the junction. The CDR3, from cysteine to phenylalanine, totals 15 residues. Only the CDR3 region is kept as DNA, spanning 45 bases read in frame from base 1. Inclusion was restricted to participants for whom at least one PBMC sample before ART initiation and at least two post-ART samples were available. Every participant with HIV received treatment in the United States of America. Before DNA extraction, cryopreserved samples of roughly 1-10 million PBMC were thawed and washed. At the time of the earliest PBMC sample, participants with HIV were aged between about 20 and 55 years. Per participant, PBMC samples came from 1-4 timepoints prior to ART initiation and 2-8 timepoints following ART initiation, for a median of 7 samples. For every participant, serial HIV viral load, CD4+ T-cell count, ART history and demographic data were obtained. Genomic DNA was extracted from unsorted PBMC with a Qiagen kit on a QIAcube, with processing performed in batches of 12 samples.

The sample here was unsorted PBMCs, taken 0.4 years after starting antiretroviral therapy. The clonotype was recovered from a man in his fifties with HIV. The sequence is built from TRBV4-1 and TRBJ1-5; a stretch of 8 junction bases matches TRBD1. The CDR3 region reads CASSQSTGVVQPQHF. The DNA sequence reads TGCGCCAGCAGCCAATCGACAGGGGTTGTTCAGCCCCAGCATTTT.